A selection of T cell receptor beta chains follows, all from one sample in a study of regulatory T cells. Here immunoSEQ multiplex PCR was the method, and the copy in TCRdb shows in-frame clones only, minus some. This table holds tens of thousands of clones, approximately 93% found once. Sequencing was done on a sample of CD8+ T cells sorted from blood. These receptors all stem from a child younger than 10 with CD3G deficiency. The CDR3 runs from the conserved cysteine through the conserved F or W. D genes are given only for firm matches. Part of the rows lack a size; the others show once, few, many or a class for expanded clones.

J	size	D	V	DNA	CDR3
TRBJ2-5	.	TRBD2	TRBV28	TGTGCCAGCAGTGTAGCGGGAGGTGGGGGTGAGCAGTACTTC	CASSVAGGGGEQYF
TRBJ2-7	.	.	TRBV5-1	TGCGCCAGCAGCTTCAACGACGGAGACGGGGAGCAGTACTTC	CASSFNDGDGEQYF
TRBJ2-7	.	.	TRBV14	TGTGCCAGCAGCCAAGGCAGGAAACGGGAGCAGTACTTC	CASSQGRKREQYF
TRBJ2-6	.	.	TRBV6-6	TGTGCCAGCACGGAGGCTGGGGCCAACGTCCTGACTTTC	CASTEAGANVLTF
TRBJ1-5	.	.	TRBV28	TGTGCCAGCAGTGATGGCCATTTCAATCAGCCCCAGCATTTT	CASSDGHFNQPQHF
TRBJ1-2	.	.	TRBV7-9	TGTGCCAGCAGGGGCCCGAGGGGCTACACCTTC	CASRGPRGYTF
TRBJ2-5	.	TRBD1	TRBV4-1	TGCGCCAGCAGCCAAGGCAGGGGGTTTCAAGAGACCCAGTACTTC	CASSQGRGFQETQYF
TRBJ1-2	once	.	TRBV28	TGTGCCAGCAGTCACCGGACAGTCTATGGCTACACCTTC	CASSHRTVYGYTF
TRBJ2-3	.	.	TRBV7-8	TGTGCCAGCAGCCCATCCCTAACCACAGATACGCAGTATTTT	CASSPSLTTDTQYF
TRBJ2-7	.	.	TRBV10-3	TGTGCCATCAGTGCCTTCGGGGGAGACTCGATCCTAATTTCCTACGAGCAGTACTTC	CAISAFGGDSILISYEQYF
TRBJ1-2	.	.	TRBV10-2	TGCGCCAGCGGCCCAGGTCCTAACTATGGCTACACCTTC	CASGPGPNYGYTF
TRBJ2-7	once	.	TRBV5-1	TGCGCCAGCAGCGAGGAGGGGGCGCGATACGAGCAGTACTTC	CASSEEGARYEQYF
TRBJ1-2	.	TRBD1	TRBV6-1	TGTGCCAGCAGGACAGGGGGCAGAGGCTACACCTTC	CASRTGGRGYTF
TRBJ2-1	.	.	TRBV19	TGTGCCAGTAGTATCAGTAGGGGCAATGAGCAGTTCTTC	CASSISRGNEQFF
TRBJ2-1	.	.	TRBV19	TGTGCCAGTAGTGTCACAGGGAGGGGTTACAATGAGCAGTTCTTC	CASSVTGRGYNEQFF
TRBJ2-7	.	.	TRBV6-1	TGTGCCAGCAGTGAATCCGCCTACGAGCAGTACTTC	CASSESAYEQYF
TRBJ2-1	.	.	TRBV28	TGTGCCAGCAGACCGCTTCGCGGGGCGGGTTCCTACAATGAGCAGTTCTTC	CASRPLRGAGSYNEQFF
TRBJ1-1	.	TRBD1	TRBV6-1	TGTGCCAGCAGTGACTTGGACAGGGGGACTGAAGCTTTCTTT	CASSDLDRGTEAFF
TRBJ2-7	.	TRBD1	TRBV5-6	TGTGCCAGCAGCTTACAGGGGGGCGAGCAGTACTTC	CASSLQGGEQYF
TRBJ2-1	.	.	TRBV19	TGTGCCAGTAGCCAGGGTGACTCCTACAATGAGCAGTTCTTC	CASSQGDSYNEQFF